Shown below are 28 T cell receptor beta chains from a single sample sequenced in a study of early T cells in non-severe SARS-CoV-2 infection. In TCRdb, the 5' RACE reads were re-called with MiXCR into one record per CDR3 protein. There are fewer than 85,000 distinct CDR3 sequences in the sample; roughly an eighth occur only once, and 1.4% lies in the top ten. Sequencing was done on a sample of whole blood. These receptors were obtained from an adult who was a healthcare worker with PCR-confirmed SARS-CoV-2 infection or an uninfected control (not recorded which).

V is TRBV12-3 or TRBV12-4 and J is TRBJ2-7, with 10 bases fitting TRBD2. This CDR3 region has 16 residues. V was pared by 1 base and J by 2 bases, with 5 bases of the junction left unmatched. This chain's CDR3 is CASSLGLAGATYEQYF. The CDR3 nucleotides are TGTGCCAGCAGTTTAGGGCTAGCGGGGGCAACCTACGAGCAGTACTTC.

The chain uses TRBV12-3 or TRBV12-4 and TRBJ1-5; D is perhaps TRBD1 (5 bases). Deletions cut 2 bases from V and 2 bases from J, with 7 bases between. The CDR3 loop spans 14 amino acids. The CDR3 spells CASSLRDGNQPQHF. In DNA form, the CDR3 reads TGTGCCAGCAGTTTACGGGACGGCAATCAGCCCCAGCATTTT.

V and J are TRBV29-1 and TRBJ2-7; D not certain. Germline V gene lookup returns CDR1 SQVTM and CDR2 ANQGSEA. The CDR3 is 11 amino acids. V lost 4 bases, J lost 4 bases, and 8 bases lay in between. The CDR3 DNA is TGCAGCGTTGTCCAAGGATACGAGCAGTACTTC. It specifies CSVVQGYEQYF.

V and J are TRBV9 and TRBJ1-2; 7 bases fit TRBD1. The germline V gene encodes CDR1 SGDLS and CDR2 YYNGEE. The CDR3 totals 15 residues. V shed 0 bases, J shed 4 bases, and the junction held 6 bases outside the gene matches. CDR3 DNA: TGTGCCAGCAGCGTAGACACAGGGGAGATCTATGGCTACACCTTC. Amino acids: CASSVDTGEIYGYTF.

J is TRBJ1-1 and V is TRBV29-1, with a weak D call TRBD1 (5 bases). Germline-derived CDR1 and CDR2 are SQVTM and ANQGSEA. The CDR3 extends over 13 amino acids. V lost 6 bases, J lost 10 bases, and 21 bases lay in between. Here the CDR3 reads CSVSGFGGSGAFF. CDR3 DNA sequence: TGCAGCGTCAGCGGATTTGGGGGAAGCGGAGCTTTCTTT.

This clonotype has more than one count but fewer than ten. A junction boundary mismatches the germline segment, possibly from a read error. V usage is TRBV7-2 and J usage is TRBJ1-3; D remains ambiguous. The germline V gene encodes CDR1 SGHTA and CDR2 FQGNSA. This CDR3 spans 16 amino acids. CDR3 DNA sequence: TGTGCCAGCAGCTTAGAGGGCCCCATCTCTGAAAACACCATATATTTT. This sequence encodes CASSLEGPISENTIYF.

CDR3 bases: TGTGCCAGCAGTTTGGGACGGACTAACTATGGCTACACCTTC. It encodes CASSLGRTNYGYTF. The chain uses TRBV12-3 or TRBV12-4 and TRBJ1-2; perhaps TRBD1 as D (5 bases). V was shortened by 3 bases and J by 0 bases, with 8 bases between the two germline ends. The CDR3 runs 14 residues.

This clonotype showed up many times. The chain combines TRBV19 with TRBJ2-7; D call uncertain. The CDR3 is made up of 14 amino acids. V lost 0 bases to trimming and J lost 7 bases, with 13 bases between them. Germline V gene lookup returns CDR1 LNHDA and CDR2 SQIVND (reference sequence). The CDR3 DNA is TGTGCCAGTAGTATAGAAGGGCAGCGTCCAGAGCAGTACTTC. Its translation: CASSIEGQRPEQYF.

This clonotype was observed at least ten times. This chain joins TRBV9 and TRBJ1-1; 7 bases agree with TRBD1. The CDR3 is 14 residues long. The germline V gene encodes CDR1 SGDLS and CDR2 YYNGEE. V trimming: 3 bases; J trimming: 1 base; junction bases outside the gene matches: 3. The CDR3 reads CASSEGQRNTEAFF. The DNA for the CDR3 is TGTGCCAGCAGCGAGGGACAGAGGAACACTGAAGCTTTCTTT. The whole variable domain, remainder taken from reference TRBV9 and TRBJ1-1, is DSGVTQTPKHLITATGQRVTLRCSPRSGDLSVYWYQQSLDQGLQFLIQYYNGEERAKGNILERFSAQQFPDLHSELNLSSLELGDSALYFCASSEGQRNTEAFFGQGTRLTVV.

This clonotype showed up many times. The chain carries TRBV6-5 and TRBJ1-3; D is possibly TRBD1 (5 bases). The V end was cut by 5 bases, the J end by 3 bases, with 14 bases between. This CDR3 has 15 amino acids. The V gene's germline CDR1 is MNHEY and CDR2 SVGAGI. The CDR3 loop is CASSALRGIGNTIYF. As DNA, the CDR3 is TGTGCCAGCAGTGCTCTCCGGGGGATTGGAAACACCATATATTTT.

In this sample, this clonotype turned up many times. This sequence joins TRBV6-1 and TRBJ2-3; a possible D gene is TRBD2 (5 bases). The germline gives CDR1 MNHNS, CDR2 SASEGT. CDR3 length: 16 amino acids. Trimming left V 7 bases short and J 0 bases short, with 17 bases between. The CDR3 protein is CASIEASIMSTDTQYF. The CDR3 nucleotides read TGTGCCAGCATCGAGGCTAGCATAATGAGCACAGATACGCAGTATTTT.

This CDR3 reads CASSDRTGRHNSPLHF. CDR3 coding DNA: TGCGCCAGCAGCGACAGGACAGGGCGGCATAATTCACCCCTCCACTTT. The V gene is TRBV5-1, the J gene TRBJ1-6; 8 positions match TRBD1. The V segment lost 4 bases and the J segment 5 bases; nucleotides outside the gene matches: 8. The CDR3 length is 16 residues. CDR1 SGHRS and CDR2 YFSETQ come from the germline V gene.

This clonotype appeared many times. CDR3 nucleotides: TGTGCCAGCAGCTTCGGACTAACAGATACGCAGTATTTT. Its translation: CASSFGLTDTQYF. The chain carries TRBV7-2 and TRBJ2-3, with D perhaps matching TRBD2 (6 bases). Germline assignment: CDR1 SGHTA and CDR2 FQGNSA. The V and J ends lost 3 bases and 3 bases respectively, with 7 bases between them. This CDR3 is built from 13 residues.

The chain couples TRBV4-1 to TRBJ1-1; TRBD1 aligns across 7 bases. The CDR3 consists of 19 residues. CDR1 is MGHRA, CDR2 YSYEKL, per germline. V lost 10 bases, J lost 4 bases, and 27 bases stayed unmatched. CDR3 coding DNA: TGCGCCACCGCCCGTCACCCGGGGAAACAACAGGGGAGTGGCACTGAAGCTTTCTTT. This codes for CATARHPGKQQGSGTEAFF.

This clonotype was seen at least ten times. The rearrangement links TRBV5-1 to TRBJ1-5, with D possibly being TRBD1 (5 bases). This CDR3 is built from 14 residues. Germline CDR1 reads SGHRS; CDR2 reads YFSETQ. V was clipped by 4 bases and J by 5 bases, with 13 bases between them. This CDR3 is CASSEGQLDQPQHF. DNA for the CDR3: TGCGCCAGCAGCGAAGGACAATTAGATCAGCCCCAGCATTTT.

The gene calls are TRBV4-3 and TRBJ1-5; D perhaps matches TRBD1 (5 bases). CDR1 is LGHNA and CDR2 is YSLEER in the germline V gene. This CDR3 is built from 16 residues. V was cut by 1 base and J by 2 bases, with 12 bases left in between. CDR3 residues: CASSQGLDRRNQPQHF. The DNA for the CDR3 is TGCGCCAGCAGCCAAGGATTAGACAGACGCAATCAGCCCCAGCATTTT.

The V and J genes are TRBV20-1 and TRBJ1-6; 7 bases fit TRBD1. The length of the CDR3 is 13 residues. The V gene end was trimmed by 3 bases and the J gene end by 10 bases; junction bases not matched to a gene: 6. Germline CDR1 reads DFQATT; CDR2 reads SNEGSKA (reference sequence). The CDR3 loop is CSASAETGSPLHF. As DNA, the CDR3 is TGCAGTGCTAGCGCCGAGACAGGGTCACCCCTCCACTTT.

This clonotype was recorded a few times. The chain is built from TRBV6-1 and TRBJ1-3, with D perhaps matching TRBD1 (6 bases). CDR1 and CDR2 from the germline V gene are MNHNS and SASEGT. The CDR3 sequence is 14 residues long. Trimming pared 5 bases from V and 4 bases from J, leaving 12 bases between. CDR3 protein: CASSSGALGNTIYF. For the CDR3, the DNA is TGTGCCAGCAGTTCAGGGGCACTGGGAAACACCATATATTTT.

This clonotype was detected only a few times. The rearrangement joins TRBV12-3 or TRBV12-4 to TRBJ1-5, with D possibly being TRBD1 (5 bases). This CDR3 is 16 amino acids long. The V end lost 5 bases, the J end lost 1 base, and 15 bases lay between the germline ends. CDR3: CASSPTGRTSNQPQHF. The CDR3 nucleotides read TGTGCCAGCAGTCCGACGGGACGGACGAGCAATCAGCCCCAGCATTTT.

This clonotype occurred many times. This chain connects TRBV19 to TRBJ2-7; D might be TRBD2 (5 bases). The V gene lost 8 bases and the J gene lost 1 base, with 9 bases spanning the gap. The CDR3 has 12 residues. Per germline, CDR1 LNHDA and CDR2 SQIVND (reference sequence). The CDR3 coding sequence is TGTGCCAGTGAGGGCCAATCCTACGAGCAGTACTTC. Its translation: CASEGQSYEQYF.

The CDR3 DNA reads as TGTGCCAGCAGGGGGACTAGGGTGGATACGCAGTATTTT. Protein product: CASRGTRVDTQYF. The rearrangement uses TRBV6-1 and TRBJ2-3; 8 bases align to TRBD2. The CDR3 spans 13 residues. The germline CDR1 and CDR2 sequences are MNHNS and SASEGT. After removal of 6 bases from V and 6 bases from J, the junction contained 5 bases not matched to a gene.

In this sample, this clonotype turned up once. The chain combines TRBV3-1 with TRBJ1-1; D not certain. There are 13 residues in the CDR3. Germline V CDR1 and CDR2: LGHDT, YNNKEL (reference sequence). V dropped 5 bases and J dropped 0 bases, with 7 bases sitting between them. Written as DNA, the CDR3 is TGTGCCAGCAGCTTGAGAATGAACACTGAAGCTTTCTTT. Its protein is CASSLRMNTEAFF.

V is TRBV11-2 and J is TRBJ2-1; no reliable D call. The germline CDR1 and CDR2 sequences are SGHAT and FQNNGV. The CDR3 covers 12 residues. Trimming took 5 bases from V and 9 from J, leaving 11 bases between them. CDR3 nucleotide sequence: TGTGCCAGCAGCGGACGTCCGGGTGAGCAGTTCTTC. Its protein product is CASSGRPGEQFF.

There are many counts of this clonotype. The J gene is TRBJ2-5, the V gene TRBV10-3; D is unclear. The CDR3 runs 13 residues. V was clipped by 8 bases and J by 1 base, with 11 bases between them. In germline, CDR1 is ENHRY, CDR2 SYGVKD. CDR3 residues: CAIGPNTQETQYF. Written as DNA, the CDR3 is TGTGCCATCGGTCCTAATACCCAAGAGACCCAGTACTTC.

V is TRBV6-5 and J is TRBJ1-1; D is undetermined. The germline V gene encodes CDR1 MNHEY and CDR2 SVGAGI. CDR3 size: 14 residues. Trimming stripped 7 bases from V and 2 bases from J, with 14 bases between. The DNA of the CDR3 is TGTGCCAGCAAGTTTATGGTCTCCAACACTGAAGCTTTCTTT. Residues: CASKFMVSNTEAFF.

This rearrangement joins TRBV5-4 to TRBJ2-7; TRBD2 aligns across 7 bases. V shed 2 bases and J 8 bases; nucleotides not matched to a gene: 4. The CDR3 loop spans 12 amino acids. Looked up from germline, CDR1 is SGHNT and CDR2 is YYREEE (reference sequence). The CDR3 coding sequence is TGTGCCAGCAGCTTCCTGCGGGGGAAGCAGTACTTC. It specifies CASSFLRGKQYF.

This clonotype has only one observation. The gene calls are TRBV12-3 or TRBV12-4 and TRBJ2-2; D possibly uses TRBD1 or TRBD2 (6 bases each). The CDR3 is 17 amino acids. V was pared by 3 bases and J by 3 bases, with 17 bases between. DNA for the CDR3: TGTGCCAGCAGTTTGGCCCTTCGGAGGGGGGACACCGGGGAGCTGTTTTTT. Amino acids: CASSLALRRGDTGELFF.

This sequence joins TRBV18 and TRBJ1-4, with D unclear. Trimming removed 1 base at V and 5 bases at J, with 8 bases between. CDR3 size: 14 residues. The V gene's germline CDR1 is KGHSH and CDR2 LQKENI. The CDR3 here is CASSPRWGNEKLFF. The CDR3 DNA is TGTGCCAGCTCACCACGGTGGGGAAATGAAAAACTGTTTTTT.